This is a list of T cell receptor beta chains from one sample in a study of cytomegalovirus exposure and HLA in healthy donors. The repertoire was sequenced with immunoSEQ multiplex PCR; TCRdb's copy has only in-frame clones and lacks some. The profile shows 200,000 to 250,000 clones, 70% to 90% of them singletons. The sample comprised PBMCs. These receptors all come from a man aged 30 to 39 in good health and CMV-seronegative. Each CDR3 is given with its conserved first and last residue. The order of the fields is V gene, J gene, CDR3 protein.

v_gene: TRBV6-4
j_gene: TRBJ2-3
CDR3aa: CASSADQGSTDTQYF

v_gene: TRBV4-1
j_gene: TRBJ1-1
CDR3aa: CASSITQGAGTEAFF

v_gene: TRBV7-9
j_gene: TRBJ1-2
CDR3aa: CASSRLDRGDGYTF

v_gene: TRBV27
j_gene: TRBJ1-2
CDR3aa: CASRGGYGYTF

v_gene: TRBV28
j_gene: TRBJ2-5
CDR3aa: CASSLGDRDPYQETQYF

v_gene: TRBV7-3
j_gene: TRBJ2-7
CDR3aa: CASSPWGGEIYEQYF

v_gene: TRBV9
j_gene: TRBJ2-1
CDR3aa: CASSVELGTSEVGEQFF

v_gene: TRBV28
j_gene: TRBJ1-5
CDR3aa: CASTLEGYQPQHF

v_gene: TRBV28
j_gene: TRBJ2-7
CDR3aa: CASKGTIEYEQYF

v_gene: TRBV7-3
j_gene: TRBJ2-2
CDR3aa: CASSLAGGGTGELFF

v_gene: TRBV6-5
j_gene: TRBJ2-7
CDR3aa: CASSNQGGYEQYF